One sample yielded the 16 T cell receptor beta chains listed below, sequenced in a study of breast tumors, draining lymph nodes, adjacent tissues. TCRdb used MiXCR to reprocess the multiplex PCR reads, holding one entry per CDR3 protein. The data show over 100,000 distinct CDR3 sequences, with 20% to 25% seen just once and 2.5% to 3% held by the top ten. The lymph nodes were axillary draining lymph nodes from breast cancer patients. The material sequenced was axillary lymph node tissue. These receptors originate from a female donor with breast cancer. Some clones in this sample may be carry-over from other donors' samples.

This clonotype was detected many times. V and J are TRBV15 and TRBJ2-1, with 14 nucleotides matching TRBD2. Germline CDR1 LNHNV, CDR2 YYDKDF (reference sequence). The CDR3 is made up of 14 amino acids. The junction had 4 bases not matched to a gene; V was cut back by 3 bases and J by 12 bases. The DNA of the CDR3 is TGTGCCACCAGCAGCGGACTAGCGGGAGGTCGGCAGTTCTTC. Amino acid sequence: CATSSGLAGGRQFF. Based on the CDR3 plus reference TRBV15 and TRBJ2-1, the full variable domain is DAMVIQNPRYQVTQFGKPVTLSCSQTLNHNVMYWYQQKSSQAPKLLFHYYDKDFNNEADTPDNFQSRRPNTSFCFLDIRSPGLGDTAMYLCATSSGLAGGRQFFGPGTRLTVL.

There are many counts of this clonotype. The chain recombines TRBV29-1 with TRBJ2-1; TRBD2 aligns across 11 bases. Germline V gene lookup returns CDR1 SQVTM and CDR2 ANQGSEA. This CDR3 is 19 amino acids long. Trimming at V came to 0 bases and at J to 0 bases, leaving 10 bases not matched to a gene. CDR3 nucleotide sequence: TGCAGCGTTGAAGATCTGGGACTAGCGGCCGAGAGCTCCTACAATGAGCAGTTCTTC. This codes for CSVEDLGLAAESSYNEQFF.

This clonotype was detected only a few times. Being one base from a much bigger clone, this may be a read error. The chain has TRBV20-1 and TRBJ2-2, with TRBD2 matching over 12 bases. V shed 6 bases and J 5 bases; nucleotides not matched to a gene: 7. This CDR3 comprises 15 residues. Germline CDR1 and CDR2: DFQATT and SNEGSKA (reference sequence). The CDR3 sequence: CSAGQLAGGTGELFF. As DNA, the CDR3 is TGCAGTGCCGGCCAACTAGCGGGAGGAACCGGGGAGCTGTTTTTT.

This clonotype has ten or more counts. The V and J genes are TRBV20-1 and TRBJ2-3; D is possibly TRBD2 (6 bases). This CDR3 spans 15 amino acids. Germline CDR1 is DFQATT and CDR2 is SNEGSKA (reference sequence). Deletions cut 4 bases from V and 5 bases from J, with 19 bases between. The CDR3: CSAKPGARGGDTQYF. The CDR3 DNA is TGCAGTGCTAAACCCGGGGCGAGGGGAGGAGATACGCAGTATTTT.

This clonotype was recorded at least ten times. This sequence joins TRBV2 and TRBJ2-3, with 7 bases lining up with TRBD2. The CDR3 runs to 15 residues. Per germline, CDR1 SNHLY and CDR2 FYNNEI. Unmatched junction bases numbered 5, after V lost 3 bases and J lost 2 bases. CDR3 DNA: TGTGCCAGCAGTGACCTAGCGGAGGTCACAGATACGCAGTATTTT. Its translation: CASSDLAEVTDTQYF.

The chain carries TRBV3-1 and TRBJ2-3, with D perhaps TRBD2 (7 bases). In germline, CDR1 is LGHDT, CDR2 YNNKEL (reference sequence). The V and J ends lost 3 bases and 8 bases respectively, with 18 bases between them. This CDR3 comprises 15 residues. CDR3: CASSQTGGGRATQYF. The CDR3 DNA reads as TGTGCCAGCAGCCAGACGGGGGGCGGCCGAGCTACGCAGTATTTT.

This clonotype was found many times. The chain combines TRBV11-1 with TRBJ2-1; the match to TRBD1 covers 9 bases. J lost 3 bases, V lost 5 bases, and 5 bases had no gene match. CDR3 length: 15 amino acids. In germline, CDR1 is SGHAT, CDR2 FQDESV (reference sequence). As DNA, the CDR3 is TGTGCCAGCAGCCCCCGGGACAGGGACTACAATGAGCAGTTCTTC. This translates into CASSPRDRDYNEQFF.

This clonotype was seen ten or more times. The CDR3 coding sequence is TGTGCCAGCAGTGCCGGTGAATTCTACGAGCAGTACTTC. As protein: CASSAGEFYEQYF. The J gene is TRBJ2-7, the V gene TRBV11-1; D unresolved. Germline lookup yields CDR1 SGHAT and CDR2 FQDESV (reference sequence). Trimming shortened V by 6 bases and J by 3 bases, and 12 bases separated the two germline ends. CDR3 length: 13 amino acids. Filled out from reference TRBV11-1 and TRBJ2-7, the complete variable domain reads EAEVAQSPRYKITEKSQAVAFWCDPISGHATLYWYRQILGQGPELLVQFQDESVVDDSQLPKDRFSAERLKGVDSTLKIQPAELGDSAMYLCASSAGEFYEQYFGPGTRLTVT.

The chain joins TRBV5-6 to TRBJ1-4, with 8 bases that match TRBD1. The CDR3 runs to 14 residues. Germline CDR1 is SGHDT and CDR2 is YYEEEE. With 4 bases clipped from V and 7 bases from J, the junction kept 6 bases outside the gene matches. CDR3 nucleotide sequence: TGTGCCAGCAGCCCCAGGGGGCAGGCTGAAAAACTGTTTTTT. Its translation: CASSPRGQAEKLFF.

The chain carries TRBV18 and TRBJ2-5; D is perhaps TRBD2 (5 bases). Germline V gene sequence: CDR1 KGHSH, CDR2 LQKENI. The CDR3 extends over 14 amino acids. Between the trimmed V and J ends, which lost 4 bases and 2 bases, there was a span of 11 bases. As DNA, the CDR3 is TGTGCCAGCTCACGTGGTGCGGGTCAAGAGACCCAGTACTTC. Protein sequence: CASSRGAGQETQYF.

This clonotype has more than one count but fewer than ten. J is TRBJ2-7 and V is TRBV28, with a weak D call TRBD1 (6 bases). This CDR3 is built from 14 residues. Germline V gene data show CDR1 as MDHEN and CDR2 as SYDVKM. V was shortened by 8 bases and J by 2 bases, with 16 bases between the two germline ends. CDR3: CASGKPGQTYEQYF. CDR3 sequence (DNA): TGTGCCAGCGGGAAACCGGGACAAACCTACGAGCAGTACTTC. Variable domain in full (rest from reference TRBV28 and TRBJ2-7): DVKVTQSSRYLVKRTGEKVFLECVQDMDHENMFWYRQDPGLGLRLIYFSYDVKMKEKGDIPEGYSVSREKKERFSLILESASTNQTSMYLCASGKPGQTYEQYFGPGTRLTVT.

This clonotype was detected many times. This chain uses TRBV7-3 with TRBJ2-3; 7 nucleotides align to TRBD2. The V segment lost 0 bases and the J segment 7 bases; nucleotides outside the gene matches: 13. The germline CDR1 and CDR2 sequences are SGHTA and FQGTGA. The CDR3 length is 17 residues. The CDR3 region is CASSLTSGGRVTNTQYF. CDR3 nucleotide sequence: TGTGCCAGCAGCTTAACATCCGGCGGGAGAGTGACAAATACGCAGTATTTT. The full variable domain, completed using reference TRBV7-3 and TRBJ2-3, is GAGVSQTPSNKVTEKGKYVELRCDPISGHTALYWYRQSLGQGPEFLIYFQGTGAADDSGLPNDRFFAVRPEGSVSTLKIQRTERGDSAVYLCASSLTSGGRVTNTQYFGPGTRLTVL.

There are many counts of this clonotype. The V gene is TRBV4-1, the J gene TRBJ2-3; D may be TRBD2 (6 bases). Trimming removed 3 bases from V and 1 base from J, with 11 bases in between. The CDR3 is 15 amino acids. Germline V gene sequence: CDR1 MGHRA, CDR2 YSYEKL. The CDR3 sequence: CASSQRWGGTDTQYF. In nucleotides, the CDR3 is TGCGCCAGCAGCCAGCGTTGGGGGGGCACAGATACGCAGTATTTT.

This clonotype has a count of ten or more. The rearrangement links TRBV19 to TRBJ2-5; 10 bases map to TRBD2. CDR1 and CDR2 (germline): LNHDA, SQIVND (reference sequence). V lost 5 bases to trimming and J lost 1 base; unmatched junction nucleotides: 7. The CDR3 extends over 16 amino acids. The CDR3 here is CASSLAGVAFQETQYF. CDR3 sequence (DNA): TGTGCCAGTAGTCTAGCGGGAGTTGCTTTCCAAGAGACCCAGTACTTC.

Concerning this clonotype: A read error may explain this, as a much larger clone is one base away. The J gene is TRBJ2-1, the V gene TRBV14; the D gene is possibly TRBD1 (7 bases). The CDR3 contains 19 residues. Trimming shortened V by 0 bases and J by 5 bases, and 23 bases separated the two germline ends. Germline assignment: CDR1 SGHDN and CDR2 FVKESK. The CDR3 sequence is CASSQEEGAGLLSDNEQFF. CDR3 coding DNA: TGTGCCAGCAGCCAAGAGGAGGGGGCAGGGCTCCTGTCGGACAATGAGCAGTTCTTC.

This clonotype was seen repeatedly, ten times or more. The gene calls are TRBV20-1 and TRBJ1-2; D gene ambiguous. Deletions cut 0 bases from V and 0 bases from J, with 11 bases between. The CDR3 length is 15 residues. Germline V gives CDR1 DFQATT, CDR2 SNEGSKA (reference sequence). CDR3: CSAREPTNTNYGYTF. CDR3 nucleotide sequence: TGCAGTGCTAGAGAGCCTACGAACACTAACTATGGCTACACCTTC.